This T cell receptor beta chain was sequenced during a study of regulatory T cells in long-lasting Graves disease (TCRdb year 2021). Broadly, across the study: Patients with newly diagnosed Graves' disease had been on antithyroid drugs for under 3 months. Persistent Graves' disease patients were compared with newly diagnosed Graves' disease patients by peripheral blood TCR sequencing and RNA sequencing. The study was conducted in China and was registered as a clinical trial. A total of roughly 35 samples were covered by TCR sequencing, comprising around 13 persistent and around 20 newly diagnosed Graves' disease patients.

Receptor libraries were prepared by multiplex PCR. Sequencing instrument: Illumina HiSeq 4000. iRepertoire HTBI primers and Arm-PCR amplification of CDR3 regions were used to construct TCR beta libraries. Gel purification was performed on PCR products prior to sequencing. Processing in the source paper ran as follows. Across samples, 60 to 80 TRBV and around 15 TRBJ segments were identified and used for gene usage analysis of CDR3 amino acid clonotypes. COPE and FqMerger were used to merge the filtered high-quality paired reads into contigs. BLAST was used to align contigs to IMGT TRBV, TRBD and TRBJ reference genes, with CDR3 defined following IMGT. Highly expanded clones were defined as clonotypes with a frequency above 0.1%. Repertoire diversity was measured by Shannon entropy, and V-J evenness by the Gini coefficient. Public clonotypes were defined as clonotypes shared by more than one individual. TCRdb trimmed the raw reads at Q25, called clones with MiXCR and kept productive beta chains. Each record represents a unique CDR3 protein, reported with the most common genes and DNA among its rows. TCRdb assigned the V and J calls; the authors' analysis was not used. The sample data list fewer than 650,000 distinct CDR3 sequences, and about 15% of these were observed just once. The ten largest clones take up roughly 18% of the sample.

The CDR1 and CDR2 encoded by the germline V gene are MDHEN and SYDVKM. V was cut back by 2 bases and J by 1 base, leaving a gap of 8 bases between them. The CDR3 covers 14 residues, taking in both the cysteine and the phenylalanine. Here the CDR3 DNA is all that survives: 42 bases in frame from base 1. What the authors observed across the whole study: Compared with newly diagnosed patients, patients with persistent Graves' disease had lower TCR Shannon entropy and fewer highly expanded clones, which suggests clonal expansion. As a limitation, the authors acknowledged that the small sample size may reduce accuracy. Patients with persistent disease shared more public clonotypes (about 2,500) than newly diagnosed patients did (966). Persistent disease showed preferential use of TRBV28, TRBJ1-2 and TRBJ2-5, whereas newly diagnosed disease favored TRBV20-1 and TRBJ2-1. Because the primary lesion, thyroid tissue, could not be accessed, the study looked at peripheral blood alone. Sequencing and analysis were restricted to the TCR beta chain.

This clonotype occurred many times. No cognate antigen has been identified for it. No much larger clone is present one base from it, and per-base qualities are unavailable. This sample's time point label indicates: newly diagnosed GD, antithyroid drugs for less than 3 months. For both TCR sequencing and RNA sequencing, RNA was extracted from PBMCs using TRIzol. Graves' disease was diagnosed according to American Thyroid Association guidelines. Recruitment of patients was carried out at an endocrinology department in Xi'an, China. Each patient gave 9 to 10 milliliters of peripheral blood, collected in an EDTA anticoagulant tube. PBMCs were isolated by Ficoll Paque Plus density gradient separation without further T cell sorting. An Agilent 2100 Bioanalyzer and agarose gel were used to check RNA quality, while a NanoDrop 2000 measured RNA concentration. The same data also went into a second study, on T cells in Graves' hyperthyroidism and ophthalmopathy. From the second report: Stable Graves' hyperthyroidism was defined as no progression to ophthalmopathy during 18 months of follow-up. Hyperthyroidism patients were newly diagnosed, had a disease duration of under 2 months, and were aged 18 to 65 years. Patients with uncontrolled infections, other autoimmune diseases, pregnancy or lactation were excluded. Diagnoses were established on the basis of clinical symptoms, serum thyroxine and TRAb, thyroid ultrasound, and orbital computed tomography. The TCR CDR3 was subjected to a first round of RT-PCR using the HTBI primer set and the Qiagen OneStep RT-PCR kit. Most expanded thyroid clonotypes (frequency above 0.001) were also detected in blood, a finding suggesting that blood repertoires may reflect thyroid immune responses. A 13 V-J signature model separated ophthalmopathy from stable hyperthyroidism, with around 88% sensitivity and roughly 84% specificity in cross-validation and 80%/75% in testing. In validation, the model predicted progression to ophthalmopathy a median of around 6.5 months before onset, with around 70% sensitivity and just under 75% specificity. To identify TCR V-J signatures that set the groups apart, the researchers used a discovery cohort of 100 patients, made up of 40 to 45 with Graves' ophthalmopathy and some 55 with stable Graves' hyperthyroidism. Prospective prediction of ophthalmopathy was tested in an independent validation cohort of 18 to 20 hyperthyroidism patients and 15 to 17 patients who later progressed to ophthalmopathy. For training and testing, the 100 or so patients in the discovery cohort were randomly divided in a 7:3 ratio. In about six Graves' hyperthyroidism patients, the study also compared T-cell repertoires from thyroid tissue with T-cell repertoires from blood. Following sampling, methimazole starting at 30 mg daily was given to hyperthyroidism patients, and high-dose intravenous methylprednisolone was given to ophthalmopathy patients. Libraries were constructed in a second round of multiplex PCR, after which size selection and purification were performed. Paired-end sequencing of the libraries was performed with 100 bp reads on an Illumina HiSeq2000. SOAPnuke was used to process the raw data, throwing out any read that contained adapters or uncalled bases, had a mean Phred below 15, or lacked an exact constant-primer or identifier match. COPE v1.2.5 was used to merge the high-quality paired reads, and each unique nucleotide sequence was defined as a clonotype. Clonotypes were aligned to IMGT TRBV, TRBD and TRBJ reference segments using MiTCR v1.1. The analysis included only V-J combinations with a frequency above 0.0001, which together covered 99.2% of the repertoires. A TCS score was defined as the ratio of F50 (clonal expansion) to E x V (chaos), with BLOSUM62-based TCRdist applied between CDR3 peptides within each V-J. Welch's t-statistics and random forest reduced roughly 500 V-J features to 13, which were used in a naive Bayes classifier (R e1071). No statistical method was used to set the sample size in advance, and investigators knew the group allocation. The paper reports TCR Vbeta CDR3 sequencing of some 140 peripheral blood samples: 40 to 45 ophthalmopathy, around 80 hyperthyroidism and approximately 17 progressor patients.

The receptor comes from a young woman with Graves disease. Donor details come from another sample of the same person, matched by shared clones. The V gene is TRBV28 and the J gene is TRBJ2-5; the D gene is not confidently resolved. The material was peripheral blood mononuclear cells (PBMCs), obtained at new diagnosis, from a patient treated with antithyroid drugs. The sequence in DNA is TGTGCCAGCAGTTTACCGGCCCCCCAAGAGACCCAGTACTTC. The resulting protein is CASSLPAPQETQYF. With all but the CDR3 taken from the reference TRBV28 and TRBJ2-5 genes, the full variable domain is: DVKVTQSSRYLVKRTGEKVFLECVQDMDHENMFWYRQDPGLGLRLIYFSYDVKMKEKGDIPEGYSVSREKKERFSLILESASTNQTSMYLCASSLPAPQETQYFGPGTRLLVL.